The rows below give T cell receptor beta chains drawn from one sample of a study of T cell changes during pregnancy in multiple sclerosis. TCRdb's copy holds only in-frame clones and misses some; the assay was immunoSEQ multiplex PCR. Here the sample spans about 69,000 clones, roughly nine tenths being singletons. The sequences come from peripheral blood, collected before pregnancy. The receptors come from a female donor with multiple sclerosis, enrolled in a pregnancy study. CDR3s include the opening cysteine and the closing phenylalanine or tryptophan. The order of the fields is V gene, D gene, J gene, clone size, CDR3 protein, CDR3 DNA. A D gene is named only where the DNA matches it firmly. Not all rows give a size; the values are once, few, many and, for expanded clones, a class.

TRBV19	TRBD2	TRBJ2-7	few	CASSIFISSGFYEQYF	TGTGCCAGTAGTATATTTATTTCTAGCGGATTCTACGAGCAGTACTTC
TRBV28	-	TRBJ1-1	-	CASSFLTSMAFF	TGTGCCAGCAGTTTTCTCACTTCCATGGCTTTCTTT
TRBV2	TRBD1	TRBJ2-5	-	CASSHRGSSQETQYF	TGTGCCAGCAGCCACAGGGGTAGTAGCCAAGAGACCCAGTACTTC
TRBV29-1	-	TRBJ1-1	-	CSVEKSMNTEAFF	TGCAGCGTTGAAAAATCCATGAACACTGAAGCTTTCTTT
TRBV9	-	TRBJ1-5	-	CASSKLRQASNQPQHF	TGTGCCAGCAGCAAACTTCGACAGGCAAGCAATCAGCCCCAGCATTTT
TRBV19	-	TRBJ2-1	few	CASRSSDTYNEQFF	TGTGCCAGTAGATCCAGCGATACGTACAATGAGCAGTTCTTC
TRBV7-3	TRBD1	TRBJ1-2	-	CASSPQGPGYGYTF	TGTGCCAGCAGCCCACAGGGGCCGGGCTATGGCTACACCTTC
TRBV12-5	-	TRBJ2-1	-	CASGLVLTGTTYNEQFF	TGTGCTAGTGGTTTGGTACTCACGGGGACAACCTACAATGAGCAGTTCTTC
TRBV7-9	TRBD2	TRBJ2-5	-	CASSLVLAGAGRVETQYF	TGTGCCAGCAGCTTAGTGCTAGCGGGGGCCGGGAGAGTGGAGACCCAGTACTTC
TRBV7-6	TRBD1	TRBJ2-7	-	CASSLVKRTGGSYEQYF	TGTGCCAGCAGCTTAGTCAAGCGGACAGGGGGATCCTACGAGCAGTACTTC
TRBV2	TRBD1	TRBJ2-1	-	CASAGTAGYNEQFF	TGTGCCAGCGCCGGGACAGCAGGTTACAATGAGCAGTTCTTC
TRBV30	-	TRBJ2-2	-	CAWSGGNTGELFF	TGTGCCTGGAGTGGAGGCAACACCGGGGAGCTGTTTTTT
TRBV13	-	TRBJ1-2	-	CASRPQGYREYGYTF	TGTGCCAGCAGACCACAGGGCTATAGGGAGTATGGCTACACCTTC